The present TCR beta chain was sequenced within a study of blood T cell repertoires in COVID-19. Study-wide context: Collection of acute and convalescent COVID-19 samples took place in the United States, Italy and Spain. T cells, B-cell-depleted T cells, or PBMCs provided the cDNA or gDNA that served as material.

Source study methods: It was from reference gene primer amplification that nucleated cell counts were estimated. Measured with immunoSEQ multiplex PCR; TCRdb has only the in-frame clones, and not every one. V, J and clone size are taken as reported in that table, and D and trimming were inferred from the DNA itself. The repertoire includes about 110,000 clones, around four fifths of them detected once, and 4% to 4.5% sits in the top ten. Germline V CDR1 and CDR2: MNHEY, SVGEGT. CDR3 length equals 14 residues. The V and J ends lost 0 bases and 4 bases, in that order; junction bases with no gene match: 0.

The sequence was collected from an older woman with acute or convalescent COVID-19. The chain uses TRBV6-2 or TRBV6-3 and TRBJ2-1; TRBD2 matches at 7 bases. Material: peripheral blood. The CDR3 region has the DNA TGTGCCAGCAGTTACTCGGGACTATACAATGAGCAGTTCTTC. Residues: CASSYSGLYNEQFF.